This TCR beta chain was sequenced in a study of T cells in localized non-small cell lung cancer. Findings of the study overall: There was an association of higher blood T cell density with longer overall survival. Adjacent lung tissue had a median approximately 57 of the top 100 clones found in the tumor.

The repertoire was sequenced with immunoSEQ multiplex PCR; TCRdb's copy has only in-frame clones and lacks some. The sample holds 2,000 or so clones, 35% to 40% seen once. V gave up 5 bases and J gave up 6 bases; unmatched junction bases: 7. Germline values: CDR1 MNHGY, CDR2 SAAAGT. CDR3 size: 15 residues. This clone was counted a few times. Antigen specificity is unknown. The sample was lung tumor tissue, taken before any cancer treatment. V gene TRBV6-8 combines with J gene TRBJ2-3; 11 positions match TRBD1. This TCR was recovered from a female donor over 55 with stage I lung adenocarcinoma. DNA of the CDR3: TGTGCCAGCAGTCAAGGGGACAGGGGGTATGATACGCAGTATTTT. The encoded protein is CASSQGDRGYDTQYF.